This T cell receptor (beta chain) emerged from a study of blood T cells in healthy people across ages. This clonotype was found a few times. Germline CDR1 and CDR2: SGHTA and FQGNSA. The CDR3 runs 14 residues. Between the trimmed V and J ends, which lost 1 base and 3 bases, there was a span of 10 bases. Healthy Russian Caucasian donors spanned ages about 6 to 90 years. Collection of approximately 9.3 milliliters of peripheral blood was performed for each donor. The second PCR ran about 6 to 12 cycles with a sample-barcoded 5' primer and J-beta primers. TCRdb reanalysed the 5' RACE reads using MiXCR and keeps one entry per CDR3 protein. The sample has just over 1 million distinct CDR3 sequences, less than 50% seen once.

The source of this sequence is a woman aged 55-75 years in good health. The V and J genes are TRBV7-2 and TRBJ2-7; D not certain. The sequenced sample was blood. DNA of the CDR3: TGTGCCAGCAGCTTAGTCAAGGGTGGCTACGAGCAGTACTTC. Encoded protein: CASSLVKGGYEQYF.